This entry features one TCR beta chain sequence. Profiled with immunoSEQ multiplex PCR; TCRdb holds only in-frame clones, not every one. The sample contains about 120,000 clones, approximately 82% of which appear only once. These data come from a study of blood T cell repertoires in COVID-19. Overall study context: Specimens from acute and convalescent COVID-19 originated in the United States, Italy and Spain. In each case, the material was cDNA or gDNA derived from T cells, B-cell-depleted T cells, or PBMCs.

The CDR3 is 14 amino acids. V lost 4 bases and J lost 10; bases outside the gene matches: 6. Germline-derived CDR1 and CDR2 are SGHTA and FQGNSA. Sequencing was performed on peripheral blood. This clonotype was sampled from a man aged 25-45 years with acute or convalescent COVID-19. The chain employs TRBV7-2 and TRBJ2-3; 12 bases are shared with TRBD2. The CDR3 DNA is TGTGCCAGCAGCTCGCAGACTAGCGGGAGTGCGCAGTATTTT. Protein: CASSSQTSGSAQYF.